This TCR beta chain derives from a study of patients and donors after allogeneic stem cell transplantation. The table lists this clonotype with a few counts. V was cut by 0 bases and J by 0 bases, with 5 bases left in between. Germline V gene data show CDR1 as SGHRS and CDR2 as YFSETQ. The CDR3 length is 14 residues. TCRdb independently ran MiXCR on the RT-PCR reads; one entry per CDR3 protein. Altogether 400,000 to 500,000 distinct CDR3 sequences are present, 16% being singletons, with the ten largest covering 7.2%. This chain joins TRBV5-1 and TRBJ2-3; no reliable D call. The sample comprised blood, either unsorted or a sorted T cell fraction (not recorded which). The TCR comes from a human donor who was either an allogeneic HSCT recipient or a stem cell or donor lymphocyte infusion donor (not recorded which). It is not recorded whose cells these are; they may come from a transplant donor. Here the CDR3 DNA reads TGCGCCAGCAGCTTGGTCTCTAGCACAGATACGCAGTATTTT. Translation gives CASSLVSSTDTQYF.